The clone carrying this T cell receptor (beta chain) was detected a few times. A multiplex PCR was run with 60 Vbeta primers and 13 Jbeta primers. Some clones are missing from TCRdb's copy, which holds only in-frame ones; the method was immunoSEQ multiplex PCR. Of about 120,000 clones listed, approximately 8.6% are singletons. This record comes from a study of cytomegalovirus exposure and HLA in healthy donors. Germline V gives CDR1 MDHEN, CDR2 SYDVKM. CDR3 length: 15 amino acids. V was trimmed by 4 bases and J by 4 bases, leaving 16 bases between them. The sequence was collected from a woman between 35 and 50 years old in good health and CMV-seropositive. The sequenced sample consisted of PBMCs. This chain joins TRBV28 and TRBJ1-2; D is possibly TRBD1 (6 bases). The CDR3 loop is CASSYQGRFIYGYTF. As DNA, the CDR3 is TGTGCCAGCAGTTACCAGGGGCGGTTTATCTATGGCTACACCTTC.